This T cell receptor beta chain was sequenced for a study of blood T cell repertoires in COVID-19. Background on the study: Both acute and convalescent COVID-19 samples were obtained from the United States, Italy and Spain.

V dropped 0 bases and J dropped 1 base, with 10 bases sitting between them. This CDR3 contains 15 residues. Germline V gene data show CDR1 as SGDLS and CDR2 as YYNGEE. Original processing methods: Amplification of reference gene primers was used by the study to estimate nucleated cell counts. Clones were read by immunoSEQ multiplex PCR, and TCRdb kept only the in-frame ones, dropping some. V and J calls and clone size follow that table, whereas D and trimming were derived from the DNA. Of 150,000 to 200,000 clones in the sample, approximately 86% were seen once. This receptor was identified in a woman of 80 years or more with COVID-19, enrolled during active disease. The specimen sequenced was peripheral blood. The chain recombines TRBV9 with TRBJ1-1; no firm D call. CDR3 nucleotide sequence: TGTGCCAGCAGCGTAGCTGACACCTGGAACACTGAAGCTTTCTTT. Translated: CASSVADTWNTEAFF.